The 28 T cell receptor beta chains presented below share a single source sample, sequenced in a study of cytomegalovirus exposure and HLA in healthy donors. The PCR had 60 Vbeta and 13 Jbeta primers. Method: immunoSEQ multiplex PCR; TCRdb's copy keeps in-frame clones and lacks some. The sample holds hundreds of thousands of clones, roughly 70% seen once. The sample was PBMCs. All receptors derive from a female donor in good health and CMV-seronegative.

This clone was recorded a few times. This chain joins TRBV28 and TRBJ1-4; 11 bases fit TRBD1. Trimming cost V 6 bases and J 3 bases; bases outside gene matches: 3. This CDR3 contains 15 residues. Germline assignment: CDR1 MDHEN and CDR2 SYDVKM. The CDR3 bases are TGTGCCAGCAGGGGGACAGGGGGGGCTAATGAAAAACTGTTTTTT. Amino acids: CASRGTGGANEKLFF.

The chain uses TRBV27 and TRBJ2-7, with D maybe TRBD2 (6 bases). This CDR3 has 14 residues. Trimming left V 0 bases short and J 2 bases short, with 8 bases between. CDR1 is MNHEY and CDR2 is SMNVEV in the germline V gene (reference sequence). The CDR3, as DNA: TGTGCCAGCAGTTTATCCGGGAGCCCCTACGAGCAGTACTTC. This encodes CASSLSGSPYEQYF.

CDR3 in DNA: TGTGCCAGCAGCGTAGGGGCGACAGCAACTAATGAAAAACTGTTTTTT. Amino acids: CASSVGATATNEKLFF. The gene calls are TRBV7-9 and TRBJ1-4, with a possible D match to TRBD1 (5 bases). Germline V gene lookup returns CDR1 SEHNR and CDR2 FQNEAQ (reference sequence). There are 16 residues in the CDR3. Trimming stripped 5 bases from V and 0 bases from J, with 13 bases between.

For the CDR3, the DNA is TGCGCCAGCAGCGAGATAGAGCCGGATACGCAGTATTTT. It yields the protein CASSEIEPDTQYF. This chain connects TRBV5-1 to TRBJ2-3; D is uncertain. The V gene's germline CDR1 is SGHRS and CDR2 YFSETQ. Trimming removed 4 bases from V and 6 bases from J, with 12 bases in between. The CDR3 length is 13 residues.

CDR3 loop: CASRATGAGNQPQHF. CDR3 DNA: TGTGCCAGCAGGGCGACAGGGGCAGGGAATCAGCCCCAGCATTTT. The chain is built from TRBV6-1 and TRBJ1-5; TRBD1 matches 8 bases. Germline CDR1 and CDR2: MNHNS and SASEGT. J gave up 4 bases and V 6 bases, and 8 bases lay outside the gene matches. This CDR3 spans 15 amino acids.

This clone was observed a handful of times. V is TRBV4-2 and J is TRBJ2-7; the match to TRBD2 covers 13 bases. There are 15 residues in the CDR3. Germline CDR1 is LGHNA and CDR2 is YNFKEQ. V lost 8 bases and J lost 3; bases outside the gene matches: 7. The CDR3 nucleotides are TGTGCCAGCCGGGAGGGACTAGCGGGAAGCTACGAGCAGTACTTC. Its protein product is CASREGLAGSYEQYF.

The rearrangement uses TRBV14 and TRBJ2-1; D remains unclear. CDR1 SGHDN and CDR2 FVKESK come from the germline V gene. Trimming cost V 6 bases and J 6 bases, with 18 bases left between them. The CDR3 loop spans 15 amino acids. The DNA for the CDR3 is TGTGCCAGCAGTGCCCCGGTGAAGCCCTTCAATGAGCAGTTCTTC. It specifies CASSAPVKPFNEQFF.

The CDR3 loop reads CASTGPGQVGYTF. CDR3 DNA: TGTGCCAGCACCGGCCCAGGACAGGTTGGCTACACCTTC. J is TRBJ1-2 and V is TRBV6-5, with 7 positions matching TRBD1. Germline trimming cut 7 bases from V and 7 bases from J; bases unmatched to any gene: 9. There are 13 residues in the CDR3. CDR1 and CDR2 (germline): MNHEY, SVGAGI.

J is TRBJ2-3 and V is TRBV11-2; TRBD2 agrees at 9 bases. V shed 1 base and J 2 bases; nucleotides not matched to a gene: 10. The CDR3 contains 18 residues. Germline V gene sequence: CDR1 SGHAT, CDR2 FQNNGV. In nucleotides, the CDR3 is TGTGCCAGCAGCTTAGGGGGGGTTAGCGGGGGCCTCACAGATACGCAGTATTTT. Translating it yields CASSLGGVSGGLTDTQYF.

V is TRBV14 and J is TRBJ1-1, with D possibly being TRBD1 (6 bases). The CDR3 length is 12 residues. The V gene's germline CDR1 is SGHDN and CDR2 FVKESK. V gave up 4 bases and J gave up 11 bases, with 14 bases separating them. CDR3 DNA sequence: TGTGCCAGCAGCCTAGGACAGCTCCCCGCTTTCTTT. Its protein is CASSLGQLPAFF.

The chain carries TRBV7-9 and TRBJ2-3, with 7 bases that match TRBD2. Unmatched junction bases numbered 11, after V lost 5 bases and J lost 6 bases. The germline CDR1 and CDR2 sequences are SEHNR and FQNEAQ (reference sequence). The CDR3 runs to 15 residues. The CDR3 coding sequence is TGTGCCAGCAGCCCCCTGGGGAGGGGAGTGGATACGCAGTATTTT. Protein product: CASSPLGRGVDTQYF.

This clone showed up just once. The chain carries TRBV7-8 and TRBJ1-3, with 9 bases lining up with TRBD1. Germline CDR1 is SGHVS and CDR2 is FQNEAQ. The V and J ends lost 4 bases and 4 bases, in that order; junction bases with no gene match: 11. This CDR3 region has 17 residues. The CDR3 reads CASSSPIGQGIGNTIYF. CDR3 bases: TGTGCCAGCAGCTCCCCGATAGGACAGGGGATAGGAAACACCATATATTTT.

CDR3 DNA: TGCGCCAGCAGCCAACCTAGCGGGAACTCCTACGAGCAGTACTTC. Protein sequence: CASSQPSGNSYEQYF. The chain is built from TRBV4-1 and TRBJ2-5, with 9 bases that match TRBD2. The DNA end is a closer match to TRBJ2-7, so the J assignment may be wrong. The germline CDR1 and CDR2 sequences are MGHRA and YSYEKL. The CDR3 totals 15 residues.

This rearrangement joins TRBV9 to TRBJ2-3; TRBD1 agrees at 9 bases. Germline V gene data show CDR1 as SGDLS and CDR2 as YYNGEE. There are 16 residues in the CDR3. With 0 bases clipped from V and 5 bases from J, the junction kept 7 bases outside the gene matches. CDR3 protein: CASSVVAGQGRDTQYF. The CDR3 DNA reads TGTGCCAGCAGCGTAGTGGCGGGACAGGGTCGAGATACGCAGTATTTT. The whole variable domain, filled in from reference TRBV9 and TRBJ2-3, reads DSGVTQTPKHLITATGQRVTLRCSPRSGDLSVYWYQQSLDQGLQFLIQYYNGEERAKGNILERFSAQQFPDLHSELNLSSLELGDSALYFCASSVVAGQGRDTQYFGPGTRLTVL.

As DNA, the CDR3 is TGTGCCAGCAGTGGAACGGTATTCAACTATGGCTACACCTTC. This sequence encodes CASSGTVFNYGYTF. J is TRBJ1-2 and V is TRBV2, with no clear D. Germline CDR1 is SNHLY and CDR2 is FYNNEI. The CDR3 extends over 14 amino acids. Deletions cut 4 bases from V and 2 bases from J, with 11 bases between.

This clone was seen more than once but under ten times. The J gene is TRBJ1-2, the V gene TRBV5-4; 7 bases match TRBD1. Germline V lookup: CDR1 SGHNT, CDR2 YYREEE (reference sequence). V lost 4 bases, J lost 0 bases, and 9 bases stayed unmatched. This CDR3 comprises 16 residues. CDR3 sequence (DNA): TGTGCCAGCAGCGCAGGGAGGACAGGAACTAACTATGGCTACACCTTC. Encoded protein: CASSAGRTGTNYGYTF.

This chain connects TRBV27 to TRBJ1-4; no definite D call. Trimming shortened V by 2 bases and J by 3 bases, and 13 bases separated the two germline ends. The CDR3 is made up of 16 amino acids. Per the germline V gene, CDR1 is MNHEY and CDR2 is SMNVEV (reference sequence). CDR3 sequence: CASSLVEPYSNEKLFF. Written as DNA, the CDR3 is TGTGCCAGCAGTTTAGTGGAGCCTTACTCTAATGAAAAACTGTTTTTT.

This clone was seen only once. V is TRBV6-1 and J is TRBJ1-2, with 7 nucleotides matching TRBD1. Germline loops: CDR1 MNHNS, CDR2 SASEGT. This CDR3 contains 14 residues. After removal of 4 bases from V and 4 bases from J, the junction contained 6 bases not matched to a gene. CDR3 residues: CASSADRAGYGYTF. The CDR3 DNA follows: TGTGCCAGCAGTGCCGACAGGGCCGGCTATGGCTACACCTTC.

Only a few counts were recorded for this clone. Here the CDR3 DNA reads TGTGCCAGTAGTCCGGGACAGGGATACATTCAGTACTTC. Amino acids: CASSPGQGYIQYF. V usage is TRBV19 and J usage is TRBJ2-4, with TRBD1 matching 9 bases. The CDR3 contains 13 residues. CDR1 is LNHDA and CDR2 is SQIVND in the germline V gene (reference sequence). Unmatched junction bases numbered 4, after V lost 5 bases and J lost 8 bases.

CDR3 nucleotides: TGCGCCAGCAGCTTGGAGGGGTTTGCAACTAATGAAAAACTGTTTTTT. Amino acid sequence: CASSLEGFATNEKLFF. V is TRBV5-1 and J is TRBJ1-4; a weak D match, TRBD1 (5 bases). The CDR3 loop spans 16 amino acids. Per germline, CDR1 SGHRS and CDR2 YFSETQ. Trimming pared 0 bases from V and 0 bases from J, leaving 9 bases between.

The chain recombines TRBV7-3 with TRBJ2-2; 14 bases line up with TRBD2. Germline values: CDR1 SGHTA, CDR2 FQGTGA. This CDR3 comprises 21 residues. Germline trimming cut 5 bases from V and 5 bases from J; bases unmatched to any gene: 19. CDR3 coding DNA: TGTGCCAGCAGCCGGACAGGGGGCAGACTAGCGGGAGGGCCTCAGACCGGGGAGCTGTTTTTT. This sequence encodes CASSRTGGRLAGGPQTGELFF.

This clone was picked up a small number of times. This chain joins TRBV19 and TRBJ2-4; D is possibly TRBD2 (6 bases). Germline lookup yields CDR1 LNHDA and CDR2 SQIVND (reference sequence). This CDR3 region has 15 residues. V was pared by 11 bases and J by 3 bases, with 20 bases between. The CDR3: CALPRRGEGKNIQYF. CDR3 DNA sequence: TGTGCCTTACCGCGGAGGGGAGAGGGCAAAAACATTCAGTACTTC.

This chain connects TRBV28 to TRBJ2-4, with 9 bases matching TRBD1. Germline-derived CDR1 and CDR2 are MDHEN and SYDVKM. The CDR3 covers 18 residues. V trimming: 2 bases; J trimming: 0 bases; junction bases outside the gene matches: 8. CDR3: CASSLIGTGLLAKNIQYF. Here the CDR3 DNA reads TGTGCCAGCAGTTTAATCGGGACAGGGCTACTAGCCAAAAACATTCAGTACTTC.

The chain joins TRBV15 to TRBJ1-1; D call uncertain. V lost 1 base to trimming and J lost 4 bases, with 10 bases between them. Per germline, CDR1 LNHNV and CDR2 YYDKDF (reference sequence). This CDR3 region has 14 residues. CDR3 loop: CATSRVEAITEAFF. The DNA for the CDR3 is TGTGCCACCAGCAGAGTAGAGGCGATCACTGAAGCTTTCTTT.

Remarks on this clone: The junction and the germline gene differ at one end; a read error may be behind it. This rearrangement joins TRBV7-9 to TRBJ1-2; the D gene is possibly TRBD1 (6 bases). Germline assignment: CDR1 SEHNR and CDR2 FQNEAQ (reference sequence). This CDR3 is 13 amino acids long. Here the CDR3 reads CSSSLGQNYGYTF. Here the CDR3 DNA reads TGTTCCAGCAGCCTCGGACAGAACTATGGCTACACCTTC.

The CDR3 sequence: CASSESPGLAGSSYEQYF. CDR3 nucleotides: TGCGCCAGCAGTGAGTCGCCGGGACTAGCGGGGTCGTCCTACGAGCAGTACTTC. The chain carries TRBV10-2 and TRBJ2-7, with TRBD2 matching over 13 bases. Germline V CDR1 and CDR2: WSHSY, SAAADI. This CDR3 spans 18 amino acids. V was pared by 0 bases and J by 1 base, with 6 bases of the junction left unmatched.

CDR3 sequence reads: CASSLNHRPNTGELFF. In DNA form, the CDR3 reads TGTGCCAGCAGCTTGAATCACAGGCCGAACACCGGGGAGCTGTTTTTT. The V and J genes are TRBV13 and TRBJ2-2, with D tentatively TRBD1 (5 bases). V was cut by 3 bases and J by 0 bases, with 11 bases left in between. From germline, CDR1 is PRHDT and CDR2 FYEKMQ (reference sequence). This CDR3 is built from 16 residues.

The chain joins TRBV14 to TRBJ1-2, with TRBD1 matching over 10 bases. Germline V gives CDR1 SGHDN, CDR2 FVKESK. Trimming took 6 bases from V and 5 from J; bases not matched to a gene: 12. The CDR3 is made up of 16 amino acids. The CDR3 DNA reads TGTGCCAGCAGACCCAACCGGGACAGGGGTAGTTATGGCTACACCTTC. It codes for CASRPNRDRGSYGYTF.